Shown below are 27 T cell receptor beta chains from a single sample sequenced in a study of T cell therapy after organ transplantation. Regarding time point: 4-8 weeks after completion of therapy. Only in-frame clones appear in the TCRdb table, and some are missing; sequencing was by immunoSEQ multiplex PCR. The sample has 3,500 or so clones, nearly 70% seen once. The antigens for these receptors are not known. The sample was CD8+ T cells from blood, taken after autologous CMV-specific T cell therapy. The origin of the receptors is a human patient who had received a solid organ transplant and had CMV disease. A subset of T cells may come from the graft donor.

The chain combines TRBV5-6 with TRBJ2-3, with TRBD2 matching over 7 bases. Germline lookup yields CDR1 SGHDT and CDR2 YYEEEE. The CDR3 runs to 19 residues. Trimming cost V 3 bases and J 0 bases; bases outside gene matches: 16. CDR3 DNA: TGTGCCAGCAGCTGGTGGGGGGAGGGCAGCTCGGGGAGCACAGATACGCAGTATTTT. It is translated as CASSWWGEGSSGSTDTQYF.

The chain is built from TRBV2 and TRBJ2-2; tentative D call: TRBD2 (6 bases). V was trimmed by 3 bases and J by 7 bases, leaving 6 bases between them. Germline V lookup: CDR1 SNHLY, CDR2 FYNNEI. CDR3 length: 12 amino acids. The CDR3, as DNA: TGTGCCAGCAGTGACGGGGGCGGGGAGCTGTTTTTT. The encoded protein is CASSDGGGELFF.

The CDR3 DNA reads as TGCGCCAGCAGCCAGGACTACAATGAGCAGTTCTTC. The encoded protein is CASSQDYNEQFF. V gene TRBV4-1 combines with J gene TRBJ2-1, with D hard to call. The V and J ends lost 3 bases and 3 bases respectively, with 3 bases between them. The CDR3 consists of 12 residues. The germline CDR1 and CDR2 sequences are MGHRA and YSYEKL.

The chain joins TRBV6-1 to TRBJ2-5; possible D gene TRBD1, 6 bases. V was trimmed by 3 bases and J by 1 base, leaving 18 bases between them. Germline lookup yields CDR1 MNHNS and CDR2 SASEGT. This CDR3 has 17 residues. The chain's CDR3 is CASSEQGRPAPQETQYF. The CDR3 nucleotides are TGTGCCAGCAGTGAGCAGGGGCGGCCAGCCCCCCAAGAGACCCAGTACTTC.

This rearrangement joins TRBV27 to TRBJ2-7; maybe TRBD2 (6 bases). CDR3 length: 14 amino acids. V was shortened by 5 bases and J by 0 bases, with 11 bases between the two germline ends. In germline, CDR1 is MNHEY, CDR2 SMNVEV (reference sequence). CDR3 in amino acids: CASSLGGPSYEQYF. The CDR3 coding sequence is TGTGCCAGCAGTCTGGGAGGTCCCTCCTACGAGCAGTACTTC.

This clone is medium-sized by share. This sequence joins TRBV13 and TRBJ2-5, with TRBD2 identical over 9 bases. Per germline, CDR1 PRHDT and CDR2 FYEKMQ (reference sequence). The CDR3 has 13 residues. The junction had 2 bases not matched to a gene; V was cut back by 5 bases and J by 4 bases. The chain's CDR3 is CASSNSGGETQYF. The CDR3 DNA follows: TGTGCCAGCAGCAATAGCGGGGGAGAGACCCAGTACTTC.

The rearrangement uses TRBV18 and TRBJ2-5; D unclear. The CDR3 consists of 15 residues. The germline V and J ends were trimmed by 0 bases and 5 bases, with 13 bases remaining between them. Germline loops: CDR1 KGHSH, CDR2 LQKENI. The CDR3 DNA reads as TGTGCCAGCTCACCACCGATTCTAGTCCCGGAGACCCAGTACTTC. This sequence encodes CASSPPILVPETQYF.

The genes are TRBV5-5 and TRBJ2-7; no definite D call. Germline values: CDR1 SGHKS, CDR2 YYEKEE (reference sequence). Trimming shortened V by 3 bases and J by 0 bases, and 7 bases separated the two germline ends. CDR3 size: 13 residues. CDR3 sequence: CASSSRVSYEQYF. The CDR3 region has the DNA TGTGCCAGCAGCTCTAGGGTCTCCTACGAGCAGTACTTC.

V is TRBV2 and J is TRBJ2-5; 11 bases match TRBD2. The CDR3 contains 17 residues. The junction had 10 bases not matched to a gene; V was cut back by 3 bases and J by 4 bases. CDR1 and CDR2 (germline): SNHLY, FYNNEI. The CDR3 DNA follows: TGTGCCAGCAGTGACCCACTAGCGGGAGACCTGGGAGAGACCCAGTACTTC. Its translation is CASSDPLAGDLGETQYF.

The chain joins TRBV7-6 to TRBJ2-5; D ambiguous. Trimming left V 3 bases short and J 4 bases short, with 9 bases between. Germline V lookup: CDR1 SGHVS, CDR2 FNYEAQ. The CDR3 spans 13 residues. In DNA, the CDR3 is TGTGCCAGCAGCTTGAACGTCGCAGAGACCCAGTACTTC. Translation: CASSLNVAETQYF.

The chain links TRBV2 to TRBJ2-7; TRBD1 might be the D (6 bases). The CDR3 runs 15 residues. CDR1 and CDR2 from the germline V gene are SNHLY and FYNNEI. The V end was cut by 6 bases, the J end by 0 bases, with 15 bases between. The CDR3 region is CASSKTGILSYEQYF. The CDR3 bases are TGTGCCAGCAGCAAGACAGGAATTCTCTCCTACGAGCAGTACTTC.

This chain joins TRBV19 and TRBJ2-2; D unresolved. Germline V gene sequence: CDR1 LNHDA, CDR2 SQIVND (reference sequence). Trimming removed 1 base from V and 4 bases from J, with 4 bases in between. The CDR3 length is 13 residues. This CDR3 reads CASSIGATGELFF. CDR3 in DNA: TGTGCCAGTAGTATAGGTGCCACCGGGGAGCTGTTTTTT.

This clone is medium-sized by share. The chain combines TRBV5-6 with TRBJ2-5, with a possible D match to TRBD1 (6 bases). Trimming shortened V by 3 bases and J by 5 bases, and 11 bases separated the two germline ends. Per the germline V gene, CDR1 is SGHDT and CDR2 is YYEEEE. This CDR3 region has 13 residues. The CDR3 nucleotides read TGTGCCAGCAGCTCCGGGACAAGGGAGACCCAGTACTTC. Its protein is CASSSGTRETQYF.

The chain uses TRBV27 and TRBJ1-2; 8 nucleotides agree with TRBD1. From germline, CDR1 is MNHEY and CDR2 SMNVEV (reference sequence). This CDR3 is built from 13 residues. J was trimmed by 7 bases and V by 6 bases; bases with no gene match: 7. CDR3 nucleotides: TGTGCCAGCAGCTCGACAGGGGCGGCTGGCTACACCTTC. It encodes CASSSTGAAGYTF.

The chain couples TRBV5-4 to TRBJ2-4, with D possibly matching TRBD1 (5 bases). CDR3 length equals 18 residues. Trimming cost V 0 bases and J 4 bases, with 20 bases left between them. Germline CDR1 SGHNT, CDR2 YYREEE (reference sequence). The CDR3 DNA reads TGTGCCAGCAGCTTGGGATCCTGGCAGGGAACGGCGAAAAACATTCAGTACTTC. It specifies CASSLGSWQGTAKNIQYF.

The CDR3 protein is CAWREPGSSYEQYV. In DNA, the CDR3 is TGTGCCTGGCGGGAGCCCGGGAGCTCCTACGAGCAGTACGTC. This rearrangement joins TRBV30 to TRBJ2-7; D is possibly TRBD2 (6 bases). This CDR3 spans 14 amino acids. Per the germline V gene, CDR1 is GTSNPN and CDR2 is SVGIG (reference sequence). Trimming removed 5 bases from V and 0 bases from J, with 14 bases in between.

The chain uses TRBV15 and TRBJ2-5, with a tentative D call TRBD2 (5 bases). V was trimmed by 1 base and J by 2 bases, leaving 11 bases between them. The CDR3 has 15 amino acids. The V gene's germline CDR1 is LNHNV and CDR2 YYDKDF (reference sequence). The CDR3 protein is CATSRVRATQETQYF. The CDR3 bases are TGTGCCACCAGCAGAGTGCGGGCAACTCAAGAGACCCAGTACTTC.

V gene TRBV7-9 combines with J gene TRBJ2-5; TRBD2 matches at 7 bases. The DNA end favors TRBJ2-7, so the J call may be wrong. The CDR3 has 14 residues. The germline CDR1 and CDR2 sequences are SEHNR and FQNEAQ (reference sequence). The CDR3, as DNA: TGTGCCAGCAGCTTAGGAACTGGGGAGGGCGAGCAGTACTTC. It codes for CASSLGTGEGEQYF.

This chain uses TRBV11-1 with TRBJ2-5; D is possibly TRBD1 or TRBD2 (6 bases each). With 4 bases removed from V and 7 bases from J, the gap between germline ends came to 19 bases. The CDR3 contains 15 residues. Germline loops: CDR1 SGHAT, CDR2 FQDESV (reference sequence). CDR3: CASSSRGDTSMTQYF. CDR3 coding DNA: TGTGCCAGCAGCTCTAGGGGGGACACCTCAATGACCCAGTACTTC.

This clone was seen once. This rearrangement joins TRBV19 to TRBJ2-1, with D possibly being TRBD2 (7 bases). Germline CDR1 LNHDA, CDR2 SQIVND (reference sequence). The CDR3 totals 13 residues. Trimming pared 5 bases from V and 10 bases from J, leaving 15 bases between. The CDR3 sequence is CASSWEGVREQFF. CDR3 nucleotides: TGTGCCAGTAGTTGGGAGGGGGTACGCGAGCAGTTCTTC.

V usage is TRBV19 and J usage is TRBJ2-2, with D unresolved. There are 14 residues in the CDR3. With 5 bases removed from V and 1 base from J, the gap between germline ends came to 8 bases. From germline, CDR1 is LNHDA and CDR2 SQIVND (reference sequence). The CDR3 nucleotides are TGTGCCAGTAGTTTCGGGCTGAACACCGGGGAGCTGTTTTTT. Residues: CASSFGLNTGELFF.

V usage is TRBV4-3 and J usage is TRBJ2-3, with unresolved D. The germline V gene encodes CDR1 LGHNA and CDR2 YSLEER. V gave up 1 base and J gave up 3 bases, with 11 bases separating them. CDR3 length equals 15 residues. The chain's CDR3 is CASSQGRLYTDTQYF. The CDR3 DNA follows: TGCGCCAGCAGCCAAGGAAGACTGTATACAGATACGCAGTATTTT.

This clone was seen just once. The chain carries TRBV6-6 and TRBJ2-2; 8 bases are a match to TRBD1. The germline V gene has CDR1 MNHNY and CDR2 SVGAGI (reference sequence). The CDR3 is 16 amino acids. V was pared by 5 bases and J by 3 bases, with 8 bases of the junction left unmatched. The CDR3 is CASSTTSQGDTGELFF. CDR3 DNA sequence: TGTGCCAGCAGTACGACGTCACAGGGGGACACCGGGGAGCTGTTTTTT.

The gene calls are TRBV15 and TRBJ2-5, with 10 bases identical to TRBD1. With V trimmed by 5 bases and J by 6 bases, 6 bases remained unmatched. Per the germline V gene, CDR1 is LNHNV and CDR2 is YYDKDF (reference sequence). The CDR3 has 14 amino acids. The CDR3 DNA reads as TGTGCCACCAGCGTAGACAGGGGGCAGAAGACCCAGTACTTC. It codes for CATSVDRGQKTQYF.

V and J are TRBV19 and TRBJ2-5; tentative D call: TRBD2 (5 bases). The CDR3 contains 14 residues. In germline, CDR1 is LNHDA, CDR2 SQIVND (reference sequence). V lost 4 bases and J 3 bases, leaving 12 bases between the germline ends. The CDR3 region is CASSTGLFKETQYF. The CDR3, as DNA: TGTGCCAGTAGTACAGGACTGTTTAAAGAGACCCAGTACTTC.

Comment on this clone: The same CDR3 is also encoded by other DNA sequences in this sample. J is TRBJ1-1 and V is TRBV13; D unresolved. CDR3 length: 12 amino acids. Trimming removed 1 base at V and 5 bases at J, with 5 bases between. Germline loops: CDR1 PRHDT, CDR2 FYEKMQ (reference sequence). The CDR3 coding sequence is TGTGCCAGCAGCTTAGCTGGGACTGAAGCTTTCTTT. Protein: CASSLAGTEAFF.

The chain joins TRBV7-6 to TRBJ1-1; D remains unclear. There are 12 residues in the CDR3. With 4 bases removed from V and 8 bases from J, the gap between germline ends came to 11 bases. Germline V CDR1 and CDR2: SGHVS, FNYEAQ. CDR3 protein: CASSSLGGEAFF. The CDR3, as DNA: TGTGCCAGCAGCTCCCTGGGAGGGGAAGCTTTCTTT. Together with reference TRBV7-6 and TRBJ1-1, the CDR3 gives the full variable domain: GAGVSQSPRYKVTKRGQDVALRCDPISGHVSLYWYRQALGQGPEFLTYFNYEAQQDKSGLPNDRFSAERPEGSISTLTIQRTEQRDSAMYRCASSSLGGEAFFGQGTRLTVV.